Below, 11 T cell receptor beta chains from the same sample are listed, as sequenced in a study of T cell responses to AZD1222 COVID-19 vaccine. The repertoire was sequenced with immunoSEQ multiplex PCR; TCRdb's copy has only in-frame clones and lacks some. The data show more than 150,000 clones, less than 95% seen once. The material sequenced was peripheral blood, taken on day 0 of AZD1222 vaccination. The source is an adult in good health.

V gene TRBV15 combines with J gene TRBJ2-7; TRBD2 matches 8 bases. CDR3 length equals 16 residues. After removal of 2 bases from V and 0 bases from J, the junction contained 6 bases not matched to a gene. Germline-derived CDR1 and CDR2 are LNHNV and YYDKDF (reference sequence). CDR3 amino acids: CATSRISGKGSYEQYF. In DNA, the CDR3 is TGTGCCACCAGCAGAATTAGCGGGAAGGGCTCCTACGAGCAGTACTTC.

The rearrangement links TRBV5-1 to TRBJ1-4, with a weak D call TRBD1 (5 bases). The CDR3 length is 13 residues. Germline CDR1 is SGHRS and CDR2 is YFSETQ. Trimming stripped 8 bases from V and 7 bases from J, with 15 bases between. DNA of the CDR3: TGCGCCAGTTCGGACATTACGGTTGAAAAACTGTTTTTT. Its protein is CASSDITVEKLFF.

This chain links TRBV19 with TRBJ1-5; 8 bases fit TRBD1. Per germline, CDR1 LNHDA and CDR2 SQIVND (reference sequence). CDR3 length equals 15 residues. V lost 5 bases and J lost 2; bases outside the gene matches: 5. The CDR3 coding sequence is TGTGCCAGTAGTCCATTGGACAGGGGCAATCAGCCCCAGCATTTT. Amino acids: CASSPLDRGNQPQHF.

The rearrangement joins TRBV7-8 to TRBJ1-1, with a possible D match to TRBD1 (5 bases). Germline V gives CDR1 SGHVS, CDR2 FQNEAQ. Trimming cost V 5 bases and J 6 bases, with 13 bases left between them. The CDR3 loop spans 13 amino acids. CDR3 in amino acids: CASSLRGVPEAFF. In DNA form, the CDR3 reads TGTGCCAGCAGCCTAAGGGGTGTGCCTGAAGCTTTCTTT.

The V gene is TRBV4-3, the J gene TRBJ2-7, with 13 bases aligning to TRBD2. The CDR3 spans 15 residues. Looked up from germline, CDR1 is LGHNA and CDR2 is YSLEER. J was trimmed by 2 bases and V by 4 bases; bases with no gene match: 2. The chain's CDR3 is CASSLGLAGAYEQYF. The DNA of the CDR3 is TGCGCCAGCAGCCTTGGACTAGCGGGAGCCTACGAGCAGTACTTC.

The CDR3 is CASSVVSGTQVTQYF. As DNA, the CDR3 is TGTGCCAGCAGCGTAGTGAGCGGGACCCAAGTTACGCAGTATTTT. V and J are TRBV9 and TRBJ2-3, with 7 bases that match TRBD2. V shed 0 bases and J 8 bases; nucleotides not matched to a gene: 9. Germline loops: CDR1 SGDLS, CDR2 YYNGEE. This CDR3 is built from 15 residues. Full variable domain (rest looked up from reference TRBV9 and TRBJ2-3): DSGVTQTPKHLITATGQRVTLRCSPRSGDLSVYWYQQSLDQGLQFLIQYYNGEERAKGNILERFSAQQFPDLHSELNLSSLELGDSALYFCASSVVSGTQVTQYFGPGTRLTVL.

The V call is TRBV6-5, the J call TRBJ1-2; 11 positions match TRBD1. V lost 6 bases and J lost 8; bases outside the gene matches: 8. This CDR3 region has 14 residues. Per germline, CDR1 MNHEY and CDR2 SVGAGI. The CDR3 protein is CASRGGQGAGGYTF. In nucleotides, the CDR3 is TGTGCCAGCAGGGGTGGACAGGGGGCCGGGGGCTACACCTTC.

The chain combines TRBV12-3 or TRBV12-4 with TRBJ1-2; no firm D call. Trimming cost V 8 bases and J 5 bases, with 12 bases left between them. The CDR3 sequence is 12 residues long. The CDR3 reads CASALAGYGYTF. CDR3 coding DNA: TGTGCCAGCGCCTTGGCGGGGTATGGCTACACCTTC.

The chain links TRBV9 to TRBJ2-7, with D possibly matching TRBD1 (6 bases). V lost 2 bases, J lost 5 bases, and 17 bases lay in between. The CDR3 is 15 residues long. Germline V lookup: CDR1 SGDLS, CDR2 YYNGEE. The CDR3 reads CASSVSAGDSDEQYF. Here the CDR3 DNA reads TGTGCCAGCAGCGTGTCTGCAGGGGATAGCGACGAGCAGTACTTC.

By its share, this clone is medium-sized. The chain uses TRBV6-4 and TRBJ2-1; no clear D gene. V dropped 5 bases and J dropped 4 bases, with 12 bases sitting between them. Per germline, CDR1 MRHNA and CDR2 SNTAGT. The CDR3 loop spans 14 amino acids. The CDR3 coding sequence is TGTGCCAGCAGTTTGGCAGGAGAATACAATGAGCAGTTCTTC. Translated, it gives CASSLAGEYNEQFF.

The genes are TRBV18 and TRBJ1-5; possible D gene TRBD1, 5 bases. The CDR3 covers 16 residues. Looked up from germline, CDR1 is KGHSH and CDR2 is LQKENI. The V and J ends lost 2 bases and 2 bases respectively, with 13 bases between them. CDR3 region: CASSPEGIEGNQPQHF. In DNA form, the CDR3 reads TGTGCCAGCTCACCAGAGGGGATTGAGGGCAATCAGCCCCAGCATTTT.